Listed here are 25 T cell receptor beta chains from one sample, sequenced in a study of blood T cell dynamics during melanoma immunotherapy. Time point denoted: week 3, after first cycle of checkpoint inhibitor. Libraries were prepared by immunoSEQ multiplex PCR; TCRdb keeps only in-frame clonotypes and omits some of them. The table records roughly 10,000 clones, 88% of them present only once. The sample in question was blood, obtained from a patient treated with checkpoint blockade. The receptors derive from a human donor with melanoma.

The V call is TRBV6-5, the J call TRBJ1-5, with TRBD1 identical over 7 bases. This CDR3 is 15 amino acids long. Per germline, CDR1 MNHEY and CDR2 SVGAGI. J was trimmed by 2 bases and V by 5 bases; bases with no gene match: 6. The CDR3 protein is CASSTTGVRNQPQHF. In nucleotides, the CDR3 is TGTGCCAGCAGTACCACAGGGGTCCGCAATCAGCCCCAGCATTTT.

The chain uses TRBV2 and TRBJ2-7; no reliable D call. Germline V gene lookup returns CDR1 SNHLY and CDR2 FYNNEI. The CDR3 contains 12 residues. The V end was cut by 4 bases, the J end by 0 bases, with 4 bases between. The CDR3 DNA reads TGTGCCAGCAGTGCGAACTCCTACGAGCAGTACTTC. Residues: CASSANSYEQYF.

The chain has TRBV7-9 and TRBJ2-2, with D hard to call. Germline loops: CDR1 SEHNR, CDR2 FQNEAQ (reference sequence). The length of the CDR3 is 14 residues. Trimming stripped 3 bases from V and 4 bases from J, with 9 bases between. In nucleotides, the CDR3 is TGTGCCAGCAGCTTCTTTGAGAGCACCGGGGAGCTGTTTTTT. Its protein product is CASSFFESTGELFF.

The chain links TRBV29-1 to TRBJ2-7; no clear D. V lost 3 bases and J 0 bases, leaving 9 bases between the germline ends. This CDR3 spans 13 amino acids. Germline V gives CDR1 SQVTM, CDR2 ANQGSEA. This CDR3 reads CSVEAATSYEQYF. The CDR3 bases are TGCAGCGTTGAGGCAGCGACCTCCTACGAGCAGTACTTC.

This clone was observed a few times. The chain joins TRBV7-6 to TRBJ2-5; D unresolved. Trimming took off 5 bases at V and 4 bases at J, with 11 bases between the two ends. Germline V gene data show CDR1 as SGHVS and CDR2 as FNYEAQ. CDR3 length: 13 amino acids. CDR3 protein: CASSRDQRETQYF. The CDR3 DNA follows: TGTGCCAGCAGCCGAGACCAAAGAGAGACCCAGTACTTC.

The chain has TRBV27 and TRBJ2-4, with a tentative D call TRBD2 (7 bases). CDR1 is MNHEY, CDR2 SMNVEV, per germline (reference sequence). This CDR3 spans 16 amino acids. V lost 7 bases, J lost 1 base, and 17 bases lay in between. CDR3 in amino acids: CASKGGGSYAKNIQYF. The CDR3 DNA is TGTGCCAGCAAGGGGGGGGGTTCTTACGCCAAAAACATTCAGTACTTC.

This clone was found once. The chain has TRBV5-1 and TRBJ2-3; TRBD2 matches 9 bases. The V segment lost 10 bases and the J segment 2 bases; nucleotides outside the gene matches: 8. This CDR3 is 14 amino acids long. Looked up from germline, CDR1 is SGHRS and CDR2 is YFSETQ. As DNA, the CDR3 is TGCGCCTCACGGGCTAGCGGGGTCACAGATACGCAGTATTTT. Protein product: CASRASGVTDTQYF.

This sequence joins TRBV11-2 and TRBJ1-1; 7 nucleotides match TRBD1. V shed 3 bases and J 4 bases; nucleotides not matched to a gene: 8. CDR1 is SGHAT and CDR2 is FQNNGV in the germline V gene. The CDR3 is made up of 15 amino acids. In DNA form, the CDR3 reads TGTGCCAGCAGCTTCTCGGCAGGGGGTGGCACTGAAGCTTTCTTT. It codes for CASSFSAGGGTEAFF.

CDR3 in DNA: TGTGCCAGCAGCCTATGGACGGTTACTAGCACAGATACGCAGTATTTT. This gives the protein CASSLWTVTSTDTQYF. The rearrangement uses TRBV5-8 and TRBJ2-3, with no clear D. From germline, CDR1 is SGHTS and CDR2 YDEGEE. The CDR3 loop spans 16 amino acids. Trimming pared 4 bases from V and 0 bases from J, leaving 15 bases between.

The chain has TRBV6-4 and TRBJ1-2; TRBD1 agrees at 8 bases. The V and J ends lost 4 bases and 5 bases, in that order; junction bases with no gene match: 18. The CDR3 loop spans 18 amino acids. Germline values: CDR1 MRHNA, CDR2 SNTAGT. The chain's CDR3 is CASSVQATGEGGEYGYTF. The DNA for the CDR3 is TGTGCCAGCAGTGTCCAAGCGACAGGGGAAGGAGGAGAATATGGCTACACCTTC.

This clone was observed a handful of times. CDR3 DNA sequence: TGCAGCGTTGAAGATTGGGGGGTGAAAACCCAGCATTTT. Translated, it gives CSVEDWGVKTQHF. V gene TRBV29-1 combines with J gene TRBJ1-5, with D tentatively TRBD1 (5 bases). The germline V and J ends were trimmed by 0 bases and 11 bases, with 14 bases remaining between them. The CDR3 runs to 13 residues. Germline CDR1 is SQVTM and CDR2 is ANQGSEA. Full variable domain (rest looked up from reference TRBV29-1 and TRBJ1-5): SAVISQKPSRDICQRGTSLTIQCQVDSQVTMMFWYRQQPGQSLTLIATANQGSEATYESGFVIDKFPISRPNLTFSTLTVSNMSPEDSSIYLCSVEDWGVKTQHFGDGTRLSIL.

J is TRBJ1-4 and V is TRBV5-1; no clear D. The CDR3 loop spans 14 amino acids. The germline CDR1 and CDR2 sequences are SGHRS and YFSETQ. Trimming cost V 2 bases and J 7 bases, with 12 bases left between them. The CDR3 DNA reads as TGCGCCAGCAGCTTTGGGAAGTCCGGTGAAAAACTGTTTTTT. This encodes CASSFGKSGEKLFF.

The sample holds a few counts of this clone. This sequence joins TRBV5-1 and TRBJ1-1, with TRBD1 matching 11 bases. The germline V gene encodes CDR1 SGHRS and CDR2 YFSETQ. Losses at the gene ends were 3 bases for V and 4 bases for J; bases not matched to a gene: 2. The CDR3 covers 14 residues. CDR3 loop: CASSWGTGGTEAFF. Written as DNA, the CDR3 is TGCGCCAGCAGCTGGGGGACAGGGGGCACTGAAGCTTTCTTT.

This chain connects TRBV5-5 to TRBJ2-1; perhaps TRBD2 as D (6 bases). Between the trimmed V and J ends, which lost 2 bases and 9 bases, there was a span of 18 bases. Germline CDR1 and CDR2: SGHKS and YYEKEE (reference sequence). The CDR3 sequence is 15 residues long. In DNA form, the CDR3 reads TGTGCCAGCAGCTTTCAGAGCGGGTATTTTGGTGAGCAGTTCTTC. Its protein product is CASSFQSGYFGEQFF.

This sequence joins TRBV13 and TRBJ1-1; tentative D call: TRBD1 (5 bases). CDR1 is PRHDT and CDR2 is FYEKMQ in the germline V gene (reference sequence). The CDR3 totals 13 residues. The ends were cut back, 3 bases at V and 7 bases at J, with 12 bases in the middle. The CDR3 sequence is CASSLQGVVEAFF. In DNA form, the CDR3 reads TGTGCCAGCAGCTTGCAGGGAGTGGTTGAAGCTTTCTTT.

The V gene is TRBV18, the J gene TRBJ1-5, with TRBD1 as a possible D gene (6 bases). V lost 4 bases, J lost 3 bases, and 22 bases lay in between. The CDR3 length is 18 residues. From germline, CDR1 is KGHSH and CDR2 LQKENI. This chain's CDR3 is CASSQFNLDSTYNQPQHF. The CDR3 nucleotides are TGTGCCAGCTCACAATTCAATCTGGACAGCACGTACAATCAGCCCCAGCATTTT.

The CDR3 DNA is TGTGCCTGGAGTGTAGGGGGGAAGCTCCACTTT. Residues: CAWSVGGKLHF. This sequence joins TRBV30 and TRBJ1-6; possibly TRBD1 for D (6 bases). CDR1 and CDR2 from the germline V gene are GTSNPN and SVGIG (reference sequence). The V end was cut by 0 bases, the J end by 16 bases, with 10 bases between. This CDR3 contains 11 residues.

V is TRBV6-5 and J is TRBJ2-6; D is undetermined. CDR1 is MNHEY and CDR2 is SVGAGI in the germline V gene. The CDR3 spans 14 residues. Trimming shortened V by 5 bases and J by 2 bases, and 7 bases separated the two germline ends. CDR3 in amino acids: CASSLAPGANVLTF. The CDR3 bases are TGTGCCAGCAGTCTGGCCCCTGGGGCCAACGTCCTGACTTTC.

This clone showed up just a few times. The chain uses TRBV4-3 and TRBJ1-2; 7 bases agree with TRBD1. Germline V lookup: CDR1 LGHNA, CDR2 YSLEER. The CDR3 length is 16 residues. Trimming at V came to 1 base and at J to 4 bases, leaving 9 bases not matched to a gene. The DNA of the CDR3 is TGCGCCAGCAGCCAAGGATCTGTGGGACAGAGCTATGGCTACACCTTC. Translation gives CASSQGSVGQSYGYTF.

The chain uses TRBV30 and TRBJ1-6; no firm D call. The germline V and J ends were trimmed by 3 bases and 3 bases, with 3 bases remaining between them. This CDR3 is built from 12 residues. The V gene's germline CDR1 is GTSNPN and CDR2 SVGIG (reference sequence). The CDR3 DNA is TGTGCCTGGAGATACTATAATTCACCCCTCCACTTT. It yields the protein CAWRYYNSPLHF.

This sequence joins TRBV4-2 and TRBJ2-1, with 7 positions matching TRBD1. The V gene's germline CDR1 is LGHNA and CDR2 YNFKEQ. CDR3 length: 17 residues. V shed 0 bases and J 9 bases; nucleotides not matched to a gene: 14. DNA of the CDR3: TGTGCCAGCAGCCAAGAGGCCCCTGCGACAGGGCATAGTGAGCAGTTCTTC. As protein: CASSQEAPATGHSEQFF.

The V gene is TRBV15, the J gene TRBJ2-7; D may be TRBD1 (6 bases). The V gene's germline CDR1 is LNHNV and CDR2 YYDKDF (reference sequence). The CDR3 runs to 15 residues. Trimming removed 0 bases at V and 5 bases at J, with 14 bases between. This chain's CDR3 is CATSRDSPGADEQYF. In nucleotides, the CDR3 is TGTGCCACCAGCAGAGATAGCCCAGGGGCGGACGAGCAGTACTTC.

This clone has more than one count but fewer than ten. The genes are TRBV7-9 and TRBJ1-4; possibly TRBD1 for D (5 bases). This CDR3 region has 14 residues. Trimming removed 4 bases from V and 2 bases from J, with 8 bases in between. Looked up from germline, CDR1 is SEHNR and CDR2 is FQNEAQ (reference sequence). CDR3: CASSSRGTNEKLFF. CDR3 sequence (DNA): TGTGCCAGCAGCTCAAGGGGCACTAATGAAAAACTGTTTTTT.

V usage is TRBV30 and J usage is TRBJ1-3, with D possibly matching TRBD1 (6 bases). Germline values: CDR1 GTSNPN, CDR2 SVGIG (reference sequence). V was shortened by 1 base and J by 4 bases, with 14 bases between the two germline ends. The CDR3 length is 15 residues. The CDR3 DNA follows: TGTGCCTGGAGTGCCGACAGGATATCCGGAAACACCATATATTTT. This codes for CAWSADRISGNTIYF.

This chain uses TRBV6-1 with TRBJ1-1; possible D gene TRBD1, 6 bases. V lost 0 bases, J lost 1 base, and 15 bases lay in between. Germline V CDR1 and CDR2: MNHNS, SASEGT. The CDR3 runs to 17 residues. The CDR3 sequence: CASSEALRSGENTEAFF. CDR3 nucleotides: TGTGCCAGCAGTGAAGCGCTTCGTTCAGGGGAGAACACTGAAGCTTTCTTT.